This T cell receptor (beta chain) was recovered during a study of early T cells in non-severe SARS-CoV-2 infection. Overall study context: Sequencing of bulk RNA from unsorted whole blood was done, without chain pairing.

CDR3 length: 17 amino acids. The V gene's germline CDR1 is MNHEY and CDR2 SVGEGT. Losses at the gene ends were 5 bases for V and 0 bases for J; bases not matched to a gene: 9. A note on this clonotype: Its antigen remains unknown.

Study-level results: Matching against VDJdb likely underestimated virus-specific expansions, favoring anti-spike CD8.

Attachment of unique molecular identifiers was made to individual cDNA molecules. TCRdb itself ran the 5' RACE reads through MiXCR, one entry per CDR3 protein. The table has 65,000 to 75,000 distinct CDR3 sequences, around 10% seen once. Sequenced: whole blood. V and J are TRBV6-2 or TRBV6-3 and TRBJ2-3; TRBD2 agrees at 9 bases. The TCR was taken from an adult who was a healthcare worker with PCR-confirmed SARS-CoV-2 infection or an uninfected control (not recorded which). The CDR3 sequence: CASSTRGGARSTDTQYF. The CDR3 DNA follows: TGTGCCAGCAGTACCCGCGGGGGGGCCCGGAGCACAGATACGCAGTATTTT.